Listed below are T cell receptor beta chains from one sample, sequenced in a study of OX40 agonist ivuxolimab in advanced cancers. The data were produced by immunoSEQ multiplex PCR, yet TCRdb's version contains in-frame clones alone and is incomplete. The sample lists 90,000 to 95,000 clones; less than 90% were seen once. The sequences come from CD4+ or CD8+ T cells sorted from blood, collected in a trial of the OX40 agonist ivuxolimab. The receptors here all came from an adult with an advanced solid tumor such as melanoma, head and neck, liver or kidney cancer. The CDR3 runs from the conserved cysteine through the conserved F or W. A D gene is named only where the DNA matches it firmly. Only some rows state a clone size, as once, few, many or a class for expanded clones.

V gene,D gene,J gene,clone size,CDR3 DNA,CDR3 protein
TRBV2,NA,TRBJ1-2,few,TGTGCCAGCAGTGAATACGGGAACTATGGCTACACCTTC,CASSEYGNYGYTF
TRBV28,NA,TRBJ1-5,NA,TGTGCCAGCAGAGAAAATAGCAATCAGCCCCAGCATTTT,CASRENSNQPQHF
TRBV11-3,TRBD1,TRBJ2-1,few,TGTGCCAGCAGCTTAACCCCGTCAGGGGGCGCGGGTAGCAATGAGCAGTTCTTC,CASSLTPSGGAGSNEQFF
TRBV6-5,NA,TRBJ2-3,NA,TGTGCCAGCAGCCTAGGTCCGTCCGATACGCAGTATTTT,CASSLGPSDTQYF
TRBV9,NA,TRBJ2-7,NA,TGTGCCAGCAGCGTAACGTCCAACTCCTACGAGCAGTACTTC,CASSVTSNSYEQYF
TRBV5-1,NA,TRBJ2-3,NA,TGCGCCAGCAGCTGGGGGAGTGTGCATAGCACAGATACGCAGTATTTT,CASSWGSVHSTDTQYF
TRBV4-2,TRBD2,TRBJ2-5,few,TGTGCCAGCAGCCAAGTGGGGGGGAAAGAGACCCAGTACTTC,CASSQVGGKETQYF
TRBV2,NA,TRBJ1-5,NA,TGTGCCAGCAGCGCTACGACAGATCCCAATCAGCCCCAGCATTTT,CASSATTDPNQPQHF
TRBV5-1,TRBD1,TRBJ1-6,few,TGCGCCAGCAGCTTCCTGACAGGGAGTTATTCACCCCTCCACTTT,CASSFLTGSYSPLHF
TRBV7-2,NA,TRBJ1-1,NA,TGTGCCAGCAGCTTAGCAACAACTGAAGCTTTCTTT,CASSLATTEAFF
TRBV6-6,NA,TRBJ2-5,NA,TGTGCCAGCAGTTCCCTAGGGGGGGAGACCCAGTACTTC,CASSSLGGETQYF
TRBV15,NA,TRBJ1-1,few,TGTGCCACCAGCAGGGACCTAACGTGGGGCACTGAAGCTTTCTTT,CATSRDLTWGTEAFF
TRBV5-1,NA,TRBJ1-2,NA,TGCGCCAGCAGCTTGGCCTCCACAGACCCTAACTATGGCTACACCTTC,CASSLASTDPNYGYTF
TRBV7-6,TRBD2,TRBJ2-1,NA,TGTGCCAGCAGCCTTACTAGCGGGGGGGCCGGGGAGCAGTTCTTC,CASSLTSGGAGEQFF
TRBV7-3,NA,TRBJ2-6,NA,TGTGCCAGCAGCCCATGGGTCTCTGGGGCCAACGTCCTGACTTTC,CASSPWVSGANVLTF
TRBV11-3,TRBD1,TRBJ2-2,NA,TGTGCCAGCAGCTACGGGACAGACAACACCGGGGAGCTGTTTTTT,CASSYGTDNTGELFF
TRBV11-3,NA,TRBJ1-6,NA,TGTGCCAGCAGCATCGGGGATAAGAATTCACCCCTCCACTTT,CASSIGDKNSPLHF
TRBV19,TRBD1,TRBJ1-5,NA,TGTGCCAGTGCTCTTGATTACAGGGGCCAGCCCCAGCATTTT,CASALDYRGQPQHF
TRBV5-1,NA,TRBJ2-5,NA,TGCGCCAGCAGCTATACACATCAGGGAAGGGGTGACCAAGAGACCCAGTACTTC,CASSYTHQGRGDQETQYF
TRBV2,NA,TRBJ2-3,NA,TGTGCCAGCAGTGTCACAGATACGCAGTATTTT,CASSVTDTQYF
TRBV7-9,TRBD2,TRBJ2-1,NA,TGTGCCAGCAGCCCCGGGACTAGCGGGGGTTGGGAGCAGTTCTTC,CASSPGTSGGWEQFF
TRBV7-6,NA,TRBJ2-1,NA,TGTGCCAGCAGCTTAAGTTTAGGAGGCCGCTACAATGAGCAGTTCTTC,CASSLSLGGRYNEQFF
TRBV7-9,NA,TRBJ2-3,NA,TGTGCCAGCAGTCAACGGACCAGCCGAGATACGCAGTATTTT,CASSQRTSRDTQYF
TRBV6-5,NA,TRBJ2-7,NA,TGTGCCAGCAGGAAGGGTTACGAGCAGTACTTC,CASRKGYEQYF
TRBV21-1,NA,TRBJ2-4,NA,TGTGCCAGCAGCAAGCCCCGCGGACAGGGTCTTGACAAAAACATTCAGTACTTC,CASSKPRGQGLDKNIQYF
TRBV7-9,NA,TRBJ2-2,few,TGTGCCAGCAGCTTGGGCACCGGGGAGCTGTTTTTT,CASSLGTGELFF
TRBV7-2,TRBD1,TRBJ2-7,NA,TGTGCCAGCAGTCTAGTCCCGGGACAGGACTACGAGCAGTACTTC,CASSLVPGQDYEQYF
TRBV7-2,NA,TRBJ2-4,few,TGTGCCAGCAGCCTTCTCGGAGTCTCGGGAAACATTCAGTACTTC,CASSLLGVSGNIQYF
TRBV29-1,NA,TRBJ1-2,NA,TGCAGCGTTGACAGGGGAACTAGGAATGGCTACACCTTC,CSVDRGTRNGYTF
TRBV7-9,NA,TRBJ2-3,NA,TGTGCCAGCAGCTTATCGTCAGATACGCAGTATTTT,CASSLSSDTQYF
TRBV2,NA,TRBJ2-5,NA,TGTGCCAGCAGGGAAACCGGGAGTAGTGGCGGGGAGACCCAGTACTTC,CASRETGSSGGETQYF
TRBV18,NA,TRBJ1-1,NA,TGTGCCAGCTCACCACCGGGAAGGACTGAAGCTTTCTTT,CASSPPGRTEAFF
TRBV29-1,TRBD1,TRBJ2-5,few,TGCAGCGTTAACAGACAGGGCCCCCAAGAGACCCAGTACTTC,CSVNRQGPQETQYF
TRBV6-5,TRBD1,TRBJ1-2,NA,TGTGCCAGCAGCGACAGGGGGCCAGGGTATGGCTACACCTTC,CASSDRGPGYGYTF
TRBV7-9,NA,TRBJ2-5,few,TGTGCCAGCAGCCAAGAGACCCAGTACTTC,CASSQETQYF
TRBV4-1,TRBD1,TRBJ1-2,once,TGCGCCAGCAGCCAAGCAGACAGGGATTACTATGGCTACACCTTC,CASSQADRDYYGYTF
TRBV5-4,NA,TRBJ2-2,NA,TGTGCCAGCGGTTTAAGGGCAGGGACCGGGGAGCTGTTTTTT,CASGLRAGTGELFF
TRBV11-2,NA,TRBJ1-6,NA,TGTGCCAGCAGCTTAGATTTAACAGGCTGGAATTCACCCCTCCACTTT,CASSLDLTGWNSPLHF
TRBV4-2,NA,TRBJ1-6,NA,TGTGCCAGCAGCCTACGGGGTTTGGATTCACCCCTCCACTTT,CASSLRGLDSPLHF
TRBV6-5,TRBD2,TRBJ2-7,NA,TGTGCCACCGGGGGAGCGGGGAGCTACGAGCAGTACTTC,CATGGAGSYEQYF
TRBV6-6,NA,TRBJ1-1,NA,TGTGCCAGCAGTTATCCCCTCGCGACTAGGGCAGAAGCTTTCTTT,CASSYPLATRAEAFF
TRBV10-1,TRBD1,TRBJ2-1,NA,TGCGCCAGCAGCCAAGCCGGACAGGGGTACAATGAGCAGTTCTTC,CASSQAGQGYNEQFF
TRBV28,TRBD2,TRBJ2-3,once,TGTGCCAGCAGTACTCGACTAGCGGGGGCGGATACGCAGTATTTT,CASSTRLAGADTQYF
TRBV2,NA,TRBJ1-1,few,TGTGCCAGCAGTGTGGCCAGACTGAACACTGAAGCTTTCTTT,CASSVARLNTEAFF
TRBV5-5,NA,TRBJ1-1,NA,TGTGCCAGCAGCTTGGCGGCCGGGATTTGGATGAACACTGAAGCTTTCTTT,CASSLAAGIWMNTEAFF
TRBV7-3,TRBD1,TRBJ2-1,NA,TGTGCCAGCAGCCATAGACAGGGGTACAATGAGCAGTTCTTC,CASSHRQGYNEQFF